The 28 T cell receptor beta chains below all came from one sample that was sequenced in a study of CD8 T cells in ankylosing spondylitis. Each CDR3 protein is one row after TCRdb ran MiXCR on the 5' RACE reads. This sample has a few hundred thousand distinct CDR3 sequences, with roughly 22% found just once. Sequenced sample: blood, either unsorted or a sorted T cell fraction (not recorded which). The receptors come from a male donor with ankylosing spondylitis or in good health (not recorded which).

This clonotype has more than one count but fewer than ten. This chain uses TRBV15 with TRBJ2-3; possibly TRBD1 for D (5 bases). This CDR3 spans 14 amino acids. CDR1 is LNHNV and CDR2 is YYDKDF in the germline V gene (reference sequence). Trimming removed 0 bases at V and 3 bases at J, with 7 bases between. DNA of the CDR3: TGTGCCACCAGCAGAGATCAGGGAACAGATACGCAGTATTTT. This codes for CATSRDQGTDTQYF.

This clonotype occurred a few times. CDR3 protein: CASRRTGFYEQYF. CDR3 nucleotide sequence: TGTGCCAGCCGACGAACGGGATTCTACGAGCAGTACTTC. The chain couples TRBV28 to TRBJ2-7; D possibly corresponds to TRBD2 (5 bases). V gave up 8 bases and J gave up 3 bases, with 14 bases separating them. The germline V gene encodes CDR1 MDHEN and CDR2 SYDVKM. The CDR3 sequence is 13 residues long.

V and J are TRBV4-1 and TRBJ2-3, with a possible D match to TRBD2 (6 bases). This CDR3 has 18 residues. CDR1 and CDR2 from the germline V gene are MGHRA and YSYEKL. Trimming removed 0 bases from V and 1 base from J, with 17 bases in between. The CDR3 region has the DNA TGCGCCAGCAGCCAAGATAAGGAGGGCCCCGGGGGCACAGATACGCAGTATTTT. The encoded protein is CASSQDKEGPGGTDTQYF.

This clonotype turned up a few times. Relative to the germline gene, one junction end is altered; a read error may explain this. The rearrangement links TRBV6-5 to TRBJ2-1; 10 bases agree with TRBD2. The CDR3 contains 14 residues. Per germline, CDR1 MNHEY and CDR2 SVGAGI. DNA of the CDR3: TGTGCCAGCAGTTCTAGCGGGGGCTACGATGAGCAGTTCTTC. It encodes CASSSSGGYDEQFF.

The V call is TRBV30, the J call TRBJ2-7; TRBD1 aligns across 7 bases. The CDR3 has 14 amino acids. Germline V gene data show CDR1 as GTSNPN and CDR2 as SVGIG (reference sequence). V lost 3 bases, J lost 6 bases, and 11 bases stayed unmatched. The CDR3 nucleotides read TGTGCCTGGAGCGATCGACAGGGAGTTGTCGAGCAGTACTTC. The encoded protein is CAWSDRQGVVEQYF.

The chain has TRBV29-1 and TRBJ2-1; maybe TRBD2 (7 bases). The CDR3 sequence is 15 residues long. Germline lookup yields CDR1 SQVTM and CDR2 ANQGSEA. V gave up 8 bases and J gave up 2 bases, with 19 bases separating them. The CDR3 loop is CSPQERGGPYNEQFF. CDR3 sequence (DNA): TGCAGCCCCCAGGAAAGGGGGGGCCCCTACAATGAGCAGTTCTTC.

This clonotype has more than one count but fewer than ten. V gene TRBV5-1 combines with J gene TRBJ2-7; D gene uncertain. There are 14 residues in the CDR3. V lost 1 base and J 5 bases, leaving 13 bases between the germline ends. CDR1 SGHRS and CDR2 YFSETQ come from the germline V gene. CDR3 DNA sequence: TGCGCCAGCAGCTTGTGGGCAATAGGTAACGAGCAGTACTTC. This sequence encodes CASSLWAIGNEQYF.

CDR3 protein: CASNLVTQYF. Here the CDR3 DNA reads TGCGCCAGCAACCTAGTGACCCAGTACTTC. V gene TRBV10-2 combines with J gene TRBJ2-5; D ambiguous. The CDR3 spans 10 residues. The V gene's germline CDR1 is WSHSY and CDR2 SAAADI. V lost 7 bases and J 7 bases, leaving 7 bases between the germline ends.

J is TRBJ1-1 and V is TRBV20-1; TRBD1 matches 7 bases. The CDR3 has 15 amino acids. V shed 2 bases and J 0 bases; nucleotides not matched to a gene: 6. The germline V gene encodes CDR1 DFQATT and CDR2 SNEGSKA (reference sequence). CDR3 nucleotides: TGCAGTGCTAGATCCCAGGGACAGATGAACACTGAAGCTTTCTTT. It yields the protein CSARSQGQMNTEAFF.

The chain links TRBV7-9 to TRBJ1-4, with a possible D match to TRBD1 (5 bases). Trimming removed 5 bases from V and 4 bases from J, with 11 bases in between. The CDR3 is made up of 14 amino acids. Germline CDR1 and CDR2: SEHNR and FQNEAQ (reference sequence). The CDR3 reads CASSTDSNNEKLFF. The CDR3 DNA sequence: TGTGCCAGCAGCACCGACAGCAATAATGAAAAACTGTTTTTT.

This clonotype was seen only a few times. The chain joins TRBV7-8 to TRBJ1-1; a possible D gene is TRBD1 (5 bases). The CDR3 extends over 12 amino acids. V was trimmed by 6 bases and J by 10 bases, leaving 15 bases between them. Germline V lookup: CDR1 SGHVS, CDR2 FQNEAQ. Here the CDR3 reads CASSSGGNGAFF. DNA of the CDR3: TGTGCCAGCAGTTCGGGGGGGAACGGAGCTTTCTTT.

The chain carries TRBV29-1 and TRBJ2-5; D might be TRBD1 (6 bases). The V gene lost 3 bases and the J gene lost 4 bases, with 18 bases spanning the gap. CDR1 and CDR2 (germline): SQVTM, ANQGSEA. The CDR3 runs 15 residues. In DNA form, the CDR3 reads TGCAGCGTTGACGGGGCAGGGGCACAGGGAGAGACCCAGTACTTC. Translation gives CSVDGAGAQGETQYF. Combining the CDR3 with reference TRBV29-1 and TRBJ2-5 gives the whole variable domain SAVISQKPSRDICQRGTSLTIQCQVDSQVTMMFWYRQQPGQSLTLIATANQGSEATYESGFVIDKFPISRPNLTFSTLTVSNMSPEDSSIYLCSVDGAGAQGETQYFGPGTRLLVL.

V gene TRBV9 combines with J gene TRBJ2-6; D possibly corresponds to TRBD2 (5 bases). This CDR3 comprises 14 residues. V was cut by 3 bases and J by 4 bases, with 8 bases left in between. CDR1 is SGDLS and CDR2 is YYNGEE in the germline V gene. The CDR3 protein is CASSDGEGANVLTF. In nucleotides, the CDR3 is TGTGCCAGCAGCGACGGGGAGGGGGCCAACGTCCTGACTTTC.

J is TRBJ1-2 and V is TRBV6-5, with D possibly matching TRBD1 (5 bases). Germline V gene data show CDR1 as MNHEY and CDR2 as SVGAGI. The CDR3 extends over 14 amino acids. V gave up 0 bases and J gave up 4 bases, with 9 bases separating them. The CDR3 here is CASSYSQGGYGYTF. CDR3 bases: TGTGCCAGCAGTTACTCCCAGGGAGGCTATGGCTACACCTTC.

The J gene is TRBJ2-7, the V gene TRBV5-6; no firm D call. Per the germline V gene, CDR1 is SGHDT and CDR2 is YYEEEE. The V end was cut by 2 bases, the J end by 2 bases, with 11 bases between. CDR3 size: 14 residues. CDR3 amino acids: CASSLIGRPYEQYF. CDR3 bases: TGTGCCAGCAGCTTAATTGGCAGGCCCTACGAGCAGTACTTC.

V is TRBV20-1 and J is TRBJ2-3; unclear D gene. This CDR3 is built from 14 residues. CDR1 and CDR2 (germline): DFQATT, SNEGSKA (reference sequence). V was cut by 6 bases and J by 5 bases, with 18 bases left in between. The CDR3 loop is CSAFPPPSEDTQYF. The CDR3 nucleotides read TGCAGTGCCTTCCCACCGCCCTCAGAAGATACGCAGTATTTT.

This clonotype was found a few times. The junction departs from the called germline gene at one end, perhaps through a read error. The chain joins TRBV4-2 to TRBJ2-7; perhaps TRBD2 as D (6 bases). Germline V gene sequence: CDR1 LGHNA, CDR2 YNFKEQ. The CDR3 runs 13 residues. DNA of the CDR3: TGCGCCAGCAGCCAAGAGGCGGGGTACGAGCAGTACTTC. Amino acids: CASSQEAGYEQYF.

This clonotype came up a few times. V and J are TRBV30 and TRBJ2-2; perhaps TRBD2 as D (5 bases). The V end was cut by 1 base, the J end by 4 bases, with 10 bases between. The CDR3 sequence is 14 residues long. CDR1 and CDR2 (germline): GTSNPN, SVGIG (reference sequence). The CDR3: CAWSGGEGTGELFF. As DNA, the CDR3 is TGTGCCTGGAGTGGGGGAGAGGGCACCGGGGAGCTGTTTTTT.

This clonotype was seen only a few times. The rearrangement joins TRBV12-3 or TRBV12-4 to TRBJ2-1; TRBD2 matches at 9 bases. The junction had 7 bases not matched to a gene; V was cut back by 6 bases and J by 4 bases. This CDR3 is 15 amino acids long. The CDR3 reads CASRVSGGIYNEQFF. In nucleotides, the CDR3 is TGTGCCAGCAGGGTTAGCGGGGGCATATACAATGAGCAGTTCTTC.

In this sample, this clonotype turned up many times. The rearrangement links TRBV12-3 or TRBV12-4 to TRBJ2-7; TRBD2 is a possible D gene (6 bases). V was pared by 6 bases and J by 4 bases, with 10 bases between. The CDR3 spans 12 residues. The CDR3 protein is CASSPGGYEQYF. In nucleotides, the CDR3 is TGTGCCAGCAGCCCTGGGGGGTACGAGCAGTACTTC.

This rearrangement joins TRBV30 to TRBJ2-6; 9 bases fit TRBD1. V trimming: 8 bases; J trimming: 1 base; junction bases outside the gene matches: 9. This CDR3 has 16 amino acids. Germline CDR1 and CDR2: GTSNPN and SVGIG (reference sequence). The CDR3 DNA follows: TGTGCCCGCGACAGGGGGAGAAGTTCTGGGGCCAACGTCCTGACTTTC. This codes for CARDRGRSSGANVLTF.

The chain recombines TRBV3-1 with TRBJ2-5; TRBD2 is a possible D gene (7 bases). Germline CDR1 reads LGHDT; CDR2 reads YNNKEL (reference sequence). The CDR3 runs to 15 residues. With 4 bases removed from V and 2 bases from J, the gap between germline ends came to 14 bases. CDR3 loop: CASSPLGGLQETQYF. In DNA form, the CDR3 reads TGTGCCAGCAGCCCCCTAGGGGGACTACAAGAGACCCAGTACTTC.

The chain is built from TRBV7-2 and TRBJ2-7, with 11 bases identical to TRBD1. The CDR3 length is 13 residues. Germline V gives CDR1 SGHTA, CDR2 FQGNSA. J was trimmed by 2 bases and V by 10 bases; bases with no gene match: 4. This chain's CDR3 is CAIPGQGAYEQYF. In DNA form, the CDR3 reads TGTGCCATTCCGGGACAGGGGGCCTACGAGCAGTACTTC.

In its sample, this clonotype was seen a few times. The J gene is TRBJ1-1, the V gene TRBV9; 7 bases align to TRBD1. CDR1 SGDLS and CDR2 YYNGEE come from the germline V gene. V was clipped by 3 bases and J by 5 bases; unmatched bases: 4. The CDR3 loop spans 13 amino acids. This chain's CDR3 is CASSAHRGTEAFF. CDR3 DNA: TGTGCCAGCAGCGCCCACAGGGGAACTGAAGCTTTCTTT.

The chain is built from TRBV2 and TRBJ2-7; 9 bases line up with TRBD1. V shed 5 bases, J shed 4 bases, and the junction held 6 bases outside the gene matches. Per the germline V gene, CDR1 is SNHLY and CDR2 is FYNNEI. The CDR3 has 14 residues. This CDR3 is CASSQDRGGYEQYF. Here the CDR3 DNA reads TGTGCCAGCAGTCAGGACAGGGGAGGTTACGAGCAGTACTTC.

The CDR3 DNA reads as TGCGCCAGCAGCAAACAGGGGGCCCCGAACACCGGGGAGCTGTTTTTT. Protein product: CASSKQGAPNTGELFF. The chain combines TRBV4-1 with TRBJ2-2, with TRBD1 identical over 9 bases. The germline V gene encodes CDR1 MGHRA and CDR2 YSYEKL. This CDR3 is built from 16 residues. V was pared by 5 bases and J by 0 bases, with 4 bases of the junction left unmatched.

This rearrangement joins TRBV12-3 or TRBV12-4 to TRBJ2-7, with TRBD1 identical over 9 bases. V was clipped by 6 bases and J by 2 bases; unmatched bases: 8. The length of the CDR3 is 15 residues. The CDR3 coding sequence is TGTGCCAGCAGCCACCCGGGACAGGGCGCCTACGAGCAGTACTTC. As protein: CASSHPGQGAYEQYF.

There are a few counts of this clonotype. The V gene is TRBV12-3 or TRBV12-4, the J gene TRBJ1-5; D is unclear. The CDR3 sequence is 12 residues long. The V gene lost 1 base and the J gene lost 6 bases, with 4 bases spanning the gap. CDR3 sequence reads: CASSLVAQPQHF. The CDR3 nucleotides are TGTGCCAGCAGTTTAGTAGCTCAGCCCCAGCATTTT.